Below are 23 T cell receptor beta chains sequenced from a single sample in a study of T cells in Graves' hyperthyroidism and ophthalmopathy. What was amplified from RNA transcripts were TCR beta CDR3 regions. Researchers ran a first-round RT-PCR on the TCR CDR3 using the HTBI primer set. TCRdb re-called the multiplex PCR reads with MiXCR, one entry per CDR3 protein. Of about 400,000 distinct CDR3 sequences detected, 15% appear once; the ten largest clones hold approximately 32%. Specimen: blood. These receptors were taken from a young woman with Graves' hyperthyroidism.

The sample holds many counts of this clonotype. The chain employs TRBV18 and TRBJ2-7; D remains ambiguous. The germline V gene encodes CDR1 KGHSH and CDR2 LQKENI. Trimming cost V 3 bases and J 1 base, with 13 bases left between them. This CDR3 contains 15 residues. Here the CDR3 reads CASSPSNVPSYEQYF. The CDR3 coding sequence is TGTGCCAGCTCACCTTCTAATGTGCCGTCCTACGAGCAGTACTTC.

This clonotype was seen repeatedly, ten times or more. CDR3 nucleotide sequence: TGTGCCAGCAGTGAAGACGCGGGGCGCACTGAAGCTTTCTTT. Translation: CASSEDAGRTEAFF. The rearrangement links TRBV6-1 to TRBJ1-1; perhaps TRBD1 as D (5 bases). V was pared by 1 base and J by 4 bases, with 10 bases between. This CDR3 region has 14 residues. Per the germline V gene, CDR1 is MNHNS and CDR2 is SASEGT.

This clonotype was seen at least ten times. V and J are TRBV28 and TRBJ2-5; maybe TRBD1 (6 bases). V shed 5 bases and J shed 4 bases, with 17 bases lying between them. Germline CDR1 is MDHEN and CDR2 is SYDVKM. The CDR3 is made up of 15 amino acids. The CDR3 reads CASSPNQGKRETQYF. The CDR3 coding sequence is TGTGCCAGCAGTCCCAATCAGGGGAAGCGAGAGACCCAGTACTTC.

The CDR3 bases are TGTGCCAGCAGCCCTAGGGGAGGCAATGGCTACACCTTC. It encodes CASSPRGGNGYTF. The V and J genes are TRBV27 and TRBJ1-2, with D tentatively TRBD1 (5 bases). This CDR3 region has 13 residues. Looked up from germline, CDR1 is MNHEY and CDR2 is SMNVEV (reference sequence). V lost 6 bases to trimming and J lost 6 bases, with 14 bases between them.

The rearrangement uses TRBV7-6 and TRBJ1-1; maybe TRBD1 (5 bases). The germline V gene encodes CDR1 SGHVS and CDR2 FNYEAQ. This CDR3 comprises 15 residues. V was shortened by 5 bases and J by 0 bases, with 13 bases between the two germline ends. CDR3 amino acids: CASSAETAMNTEAFF. As DNA, the CDR3 is TGTGCCAGCAGCGCAGAGACAGCCATGAACACTGAAGCTTTCTTT.

In this sample, this clonotype turned up many times. The chain carries TRBV28 and TRBJ2-3; 8 bases match TRBD2. V shed 2 bases, J shed 3 bases, and the junction held 4 bases outside the gene matches. From germline, CDR1 is MDHEN and CDR2 SYDVKM. The CDR3 is 15 amino acids. The CDR3 bases are TGTGCCAGCAGTTTACCACGGGGGGGAACAGATACGCAGTATTTT. Protein sequence: CASSLPRGGTDTQYF.

This clonotype was seen many times. The chain carries TRBV20-1 and TRBJ1-1, with D possibly TRBD1 on 6 matching bases. This CDR3 comprises 14 residues. Germline V gives CDR1 DFQATT, CDR2 SNEGSKA (reference sequence). Trimming removed 6 bases at V and 3 bases at J, with 17 bases between. The CDR3, as DNA: TGCAGTGCGCCCGTACAGGGTCCGGACACTGAAGCTTTCTTT. This translates into CSAPVQGPDTEAFF.

The sample holds a few counts of this clonotype. Compared with germline, one end of the junction differs, possibly owing to a read error. The DNA for the CDR3 is TGTGCCAGCAGCTCATGGACAGGGATCGACAATGGGCAGTTCTTC. It translates to CASSSWTGIDNGQFF. The chain employs TRBV12-3 or TRBV12-4 and TRBJ2-1; 8 positions match TRBD1. The CDR3 is 15 residues long.

This clonotype was counted a few times. The V and J genes are TRBV15 and TRBJ2-1, with D tentatively TRBD1 (5 bases). V was shortened by 7 bases and J by 5 bases, with 15 bases between the two germline ends. CDR1 LNHNV and CDR2 YYDKDF come from the germline V gene (reference sequence). The CDR3 runs 14 residues. The CDR3, as DNA: TGTGCCACCACCACCTTAGACAGAGACAATGAGCAGTTCTTC. Translating gives CATTTLDRDNEQFF.

Ten or more counts support this clonotype. CDR3 bases: TGTGCCAGCAGCCAAGATTGGACAACTAATGAAAAACTGTTTTTT. Translating it yields CASSQDWTTNEKLFF. The chain employs TRBV3-1 and TRBJ1-4; no definite D call. The CDR3 has 15 residues. Germline V gene sequence: CDR1 LGHDT, CDR2 YNNKEL (reference sequence). Trimming took 0 bases from V and 0 from J, leaving 5 bases between them.

In this sample, this clonotype turned up a few times. The chain employs TRBV29-1 and TRBJ2-3; 13 bases line up with TRBD2. CDR1 and CDR2 (germline): SQVTM, ANQGSEA. J lost 7 bases, V lost 8 bases, and 9 bases had no gene match. This CDR3 has 14 residues. For the CDR3, the DNA is TGCAGCACCTACGGGACTAGCGGGGCACATACGCAGTATTTT. Protein product: CSTYGTSGAHTQYF.

The J gene is TRBJ2-3, the V gene TRBV15; D unresolved. The CDR3 extends over 13 amino acids. Trimming shortened V by 2 bases and J by 8 bases, and 11 bases separated the two germline ends. Looked up from germline, CDR1 is LNHNV and CDR2 is YYDKDF (reference sequence). The CDR3: CATSRPVVVTQYF. In nucleotides, the CDR3 is TGTGCCACCAGCAGACCAGTAGTGGTTACGCAGTATTTT.

The J gene is TRBJ2-5, the V gene TRBV29-1; tentatively, D is TRBD1 or TRBD2 (5 bases each). The CDR3 is 15 residues long. Germline V gives CDR1 SQVTM, CDR2 ANQGSEA. Trimming removed 4 bases at V and 4 bases at J, with 19 bases between. The CDR3 sequence is CSVGARGREGETQYF. CDR3 DNA: TGCAGCGTTGGGGCTAGGGGACGGGAAGGAGAGACCCAGTACTTC. The full variable domain, in which reference TRBV29-1 and TRBJ2-5 provide the parts outside the CDR3, is SAVISQKPSRDICQRGTSLTIQCQVDSQVTMMFWYRQQPGQSLTLIATANQGSEATYESGFVIDKFPISRPNLTFSTLTVSNMSPEDSSIYLCSVGARGREGETQYFGPGTRLLVL.

This clonotype was seen ten or more times. The CDR3 sequence is CASSLLGDSSYNEQFF. Written as DNA, the CDR3 is TGCGCCAGCAGCTTACTTGGTGATAGCTCCTACAATGAGCAGTTCTTC. V is TRBV5-1 and J is TRBJ2-1; no clear D gene. The V end was cut by 2 bases, the J end by 0 bases, with 12 bases between. The CDR3 extends over 16 amino acids. CDR1 and CDR2 (germline): SGHRS, YFSETQ.

The genes are TRBV29-1 and TRBJ1-1; possible D gene TRBD1, 6 bases. CDR1 is SQVTM and CDR2 is ANQGSEA in the germline V gene. V lost 7 bases to trimming and J lost 4 bases, with 19 bases between them. The CDR3 sequence is 14 residues long. In DNA, the CDR3 is TGCAGCGCCCGAAGCGGGGGCGCGGTCACTGAAGCTTTCTTT. Translated, it gives CSARSGGAVTEAFF. The full variable domain, in which reference TRBV29-1 and TRBJ1-1 provide the parts outside the CDR3, is SAVISQKPSRDICQRGTSLTIQCQVDSQVTMMFWYRQQPGQSLTLIATANQGSEATYESGFVIDKFPISRPNLTFSTLTVSNMSPEDSSIYLCSARSGGAVTEAFFGQGTRLTVV.

This clonotype was seen ten or more times. The chain has TRBV20-1 and TRBJ2-1, with 12 bases fitting TRBD1. V lost 2 bases to trimming and J lost 6 bases; unmatched junction nucleotides: 5. This CDR3 region has 15 residues. Germline values: CDR1 DFQATT, CDR2 SNEGSKA (reference sequence). In nucleotides, the CDR3 is TGCAGTGCTAGACCGGGACAGGGGGCTGGCAATGAGCAGTTCTTC. This translates into CSARPGQGAGNEQFF.

The genes are TRBV6-1 and TRBJ1-2, with 9 positions matching TRBD1. This CDR3 has 14 residues. V was clipped by 8 bases and J by 3 bases; unmatched bases: 7. Germline CDR1 is MNHNS and CDR2 is SASEGT. The CDR3 nucleotides are TGTGCCAGCTACGGCGACAGGGGGTACTATGGCTACACCTTC. Its protein is CASYGDRGYYGYTF.

This clonotype was detected a few times. V and J are TRBV10-1 and TRBJ2-1; the D is unclear. Between the trimmed V and J ends, which lost 10 bases and 0 bases, there was a span of 16 bases. The germline V gene encodes CDR1 WNHNN and CDR2 SYGVQD (reference sequence). This CDR3 comprises 15 residues. The DNA for the CDR3 is TGCGCCAAACAAGACGGCGACCCCTCCTACAATGAGCAGTTCTTC. Translation: CAKQDGDPSYNEQFF.

This chain links TRBV9 with TRBJ1-2; TRBD1 matches 7 bases. This CDR3 spans 17 amino acids. V was pared by 3 bases and J by 4 bases, with 15 bases of the junction left unmatched. Germline lookup yields CDR1 SGDLS and CDR2 YYNGEE. The CDR3 coding sequence is TGTGCCAGCAGCGCGGGAGATATACGACAGGGATCCTATGGCTACACCTTC. This codes for CASSAGDIRQGSYGYTF.

This clonotype has just a few counts. V usage is TRBV28 and J usage is TRBJ1-5; unclear D gene. V lost 6 bases and J lost 6, with 12 bases in between. The CDR3 loop spans 13 amino acids. Germline V gene lookup returns CDR1 MDHEN and CDR2 SYDVKM. The CDR3 spells CASRLGFFQPQHF. In nucleotides, the CDR3 is TGTGCCAGCAGACTAGGGTTTTTTCAGCCCCAGCATTTT.

This clonotype was recorded at least ten times. The chain joins TRBV2 to TRBJ2-7; either TRBD1 or TRBD2 may fit D (5 bases each). This CDR3 is 14 amino acids long. Germline V gives CDR1 SNHLY, CDR2 FYNNEI. V was pared by 5 bases and J by 4 bases, with 15 bases between. The CDR3 nucleotides read TGTGCCAGCAGTCCACCCCTCTGGGGGTACGAGCAGTACTTC. As protein: CASSPPLWGYEQYF. Based on the CDR3 plus reference TRBV2 and TRBJ2-7, the full variable domain is EPEVTQTPSHQVTQMGQEVILRCVPISNHLYFYWYRQILGQKVEFLVSFYNNEISEKSEIFDDQFSVERPDGSNFTLKIRSTKLEDSAMYFCASSPPLWGYEQYFGPGTRLTVT.

This clonotype was counted ten times or more. This chain connects TRBV6-2 or TRBV6-3 to TRBJ2-1; 12 bases align to TRBD2. Germline V gene sequence: CDR1 MNHEY, CDR2 SVGEGT. The CDR3 extends over 15 amino acids. Germline trimming cut 6 bases from V and 7 bases from J; bases unmatched to any gene: 7. DNA of the CDR3: TGTGCCAGCAGCCAACTAGCGGGAGGTTCAAATGAGCAGTTCTTC. Its protein product is CASSQLAGGSNEQFF.

This clonotype was recorded a few times. The chain employs TRBV24-1 and TRBJ2-1; 11 bases are shared with TRBD2. The CDR3 sequence is 15 residues long. Germline V CDR1 and CDR2: KGHDR, SFDVKD. V shed 7 bases and J 6 bases; nucleotides not matched to a gene: 7. CDR3 sequence reads: CATSPGLAGPNEQFF. The CDR3 DNA reads TGTGCCACCAGCCCCGGACTAGCGGGCCCCAATGAGCAGTTCTTC.